This TCR beta chain was recovered during a study of blood T cells in healthy people across ages. V gave up 1 base and J gave up 5 bases; unmatched junction bases: 2. Germline CDR1 reads LGHNA; CDR2 reads YSLEER. The CDR3 extends over 15 amino acids. The second PCR ran roughly 6 to 11 cycles with a sample-barcoded 5' primer and J-beta primers. TCRdb re-derived calls from the 5' RACE reads in MiXCR, one entry per CDR3 protein. The table lists 700,000 to 1,000,000 distinct CDR3 sequences, roughly 44% of them singletons. The sequencing sample was made of blood. The V call is TRBV4-3, the J call TRBJ1-6, with 7 bases fitting TRBD1. This receptor was identified in a man in his 60s in good health. Written as DNA, the CDR3 is TGCGCCAGCAGCCAAGTAGACAGGGATAATTCACCCCTCCACTTT. It translates to CASSQVDRDNSPLHF.